The rows below give T cell receptor beta chains drawn from one sample of a study of blood T cells in healthy people across ages. Each CDR3 protein is one row after TCRdb ran MiXCR on the 5' RACE reads. The table includes hundreds of thousands of distinct CDR3 sequences, 50% to 65% detected once. Source material: blood. These receptors were taken from a man aged 80 or over in good health. CDR3s include the opening cysteine and the closing phenylalanine or tryptophan. The order of the fields is D gene, J gene, clone size, V gene, CDR3 DNA, CDR3 protein. The D gene is left open where the match is weak. Clone sizes are given selectively: once, few, many, or a class where the clone is expanded.

D gene: .; J gene: TRBJ2-3; clone size: .; V gene: TRBV3-1; CDR3 DNA: TGTGCCAGCAGCTACAGTGGGTCGAATACGCAGTATTTT; CDR3 protein: CASSYSGSNTQYF
D gene: TRBD1; J gene: TRBJ1-2; clone size: few; V gene: TRBV10-3; CDR3 DNA: TGTGCCACGAGACTTCCAGGGGGGGGCTACACCTTC; CDR3 protein: CATRLPGGGYTF
D gene: .; J gene: TRBJ1-2; clone size: .; V gene: TRBV9; CDR3 DNA: TGTGCCAGCAGCGTCGGCCAGAATGGCGCTAGCTATGGCTACACCTTC; CDR3 protein: CASSVGQNGASYGYTF
D gene: .; J gene: TRBJ2-5; clone size: .; V gene: TRBV10-2; CDR3 DNA: TGCGCCAGCAGGCTTGGAGGGGGCGATGAGCAGTACTTC; CDR3 protein: CASRLGGGDEQYF
D gene: TRBD1; J gene: TRBJ2-7; clone size: few; V gene: TRBV5-1; CDR3 DNA: TGCGCCAGCAGCGAACAGGGGCAGAACTCCTACGAGCAGTACTTC; CDR3 protein: CASSEQGQNSYEQYF
D gene: TRBD2; J gene: TRBJ2-3; clone size: few; V gene: TRBV5-1; CDR3 DNA: TGCGCCAGCAGCTTAACTAGCGGGAGCGGCAGATACGCGTATTTT; CDR3 protein: CASSLTSGSGRYAYF
D gene: .; J gene: TRBJ2-3; clone size: few; V gene: TRBV5-1; CDR3 DNA: TGCGCCAGCAGCTTGGAATTTAGGGGAGATACGCAGTATTTT; CDR3 protein: CASSLEFRGDTQYF
D gene: TRBD1; J gene: TRBJ2-5; clone size: .; V gene: TRBV2; CDR3 DNA: TGTGCCAGCAGTGCTAACAGGGGCGAGACCCAGTACTTC; CDR3 protein: CASSANRGETQYF
D gene: TRBD1; J gene: TRBJ1-5; clone size: .; V gene: TRBV6-1; CDR3 DNA: TGTGCCGGAAAGACAGGGGATCAGCCCCAGCATTTT; CDR3 protein: CAGKTGDQPQHF
D gene: .; J gene: TRBJ2-1; clone size: .; V gene: TRBV15; CDR3 DNA: TGTGCCTCCAGCAGAGATTACGGGGTGACCCTAGGTAATGAGCAGTTCTTC; CDR3 protein: CASSRDYGVTLGNEQFF
D gene: TRBD1; J gene: TRBJ2-5; clone size: .; V gene: TRBV7-3; CDR3 DNA: TGTGCCAGCAGCGCCACAGGGGGTGTCCAAGAGACCCAGTACTTC; CDR3 protein: CASSATGGVQETQYF
D gene: .; J gene: TRBJ2-7; clone size: .; V gene: TRBV6-5; CDR3 DNA: TGTGCCAGCAGTCCGGACGGGGGCAGGCCCTACGAGCAGTACTTC; CDR3 protein: CASSPDGGRPYEQYF
D gene: TRBD2; J gene: TRBJ2-6; clone size: .; V gene: TRBV28; CDR3 DNA: TGTGCCAGCAGCTTCAACCCGGGACTAGCGGGAGGGAGCTCTGGGGCCAACGTCCTGACTTTC; CDR3 protein: CASSFNPGLAGGSSGANVLTF
D gene: TRBD1; J gene: TRBJ1-6; clone size: once; V gene: TRBV12-5; CDR3 DNA: TGTGCTAGTGGTTTGGTAGCGACAGGGAGCTCCTATAATTCACCCCTCCACTTT; CDR3 protein: CASGLVATGSSYNSPLHF
D gene: TRBD1; J gene: TRBJ2-7; clone size: .; V gene: TRBV20-1; CDR3 DNA: TGCAGTGCTAGACGGACAGGGGGGACCTACAATGAGCAGTACTTC; CDR3 protein: CSARRTGGTYNEQYF
D gene: .; J gene: TRBJ2-5; clone size: few; V gene: TRBV7-9; CDR3 DNA: TGTGCCATCCCGGGACACACTCACCTAGAGACCCAGTACTTC; CDR3 protein: CAIPGHTHLETQYF
D gene: .; J gene: TRBJ2-5; clone size: few; V gene: TRBV5-1; CDR3 DNA: TGCGCCAGCAGCAATTATGAGACCCAGTACTTC; CDR3 protein: CASSNYETQYF
D gene: .; J gene: TRBJ2-1; clone size: few; V gene: TRBV24-1; CDR3 DNA: TGTGCCACCAGTGATTTGAGGGACCCGGGCGGACATGAGCAGTTCTTC; CDR3 protein: CATSDLRDPGGHEQFF
D gene: .; J gene: TRBJ1-2; clone size: .; V gene: TRBV6-5; CDR3 DNA: TGTGCCAGCAGTTACCAGGGATTCTATGGCTACACCTTC; CDR3 protein: CASSYQGFYGYTF
D gene: .; J gene: TRBJ2-1; clone size: .; V gene: TRBV29-1; CDR3 DNA: TGCAGCGGTGACCCCGGCTATGAGCAGTTCTTC; CDR3 protein: CSGDPGYEQFF
D gene: .; J gene: TRBJ2-1; clone size: .; V gene: TRBV6-5; CDR3 DNA: TGTGCCAGCAGTTACTCTAGTTCGAGCGATGAGCAGTTCTTC; CDR3 protein: CASSYSSSSDEQFF
D gene: TRBD1; J gene: TRBJ1-1; clone size: .; V gene: TRBV5-1; CDR3 DNA: TGCGCCAGCAGCTTGGATTCCAGGGGGACTGAAGCTTTCTTT; CDR3 protein: CASSLDSRGTEAFF
D gene: .; J gene: TRBJ1-4; clone size: .; V gene: TRBV6-5; CDR3 DNA: TGTGCCAGCAGTTACGCCCAGGGTTCTAATGAAAAACTGTTTTTT; CDR3 protein: CASSYAQGSNEKLFF